These T cell receptor beta chains were read from a single sample in a study of T-cell memory formation after mild COVID-19. TCRdb re-analysed the 5' RACE reads in MiXCR, keeping a single row per CDR3 protein. The sample includes approximately 580,000 distinct CDR3 sequences, roughly 21% seen only once; the top ten take approximately 13%. Material for sequencing was PBMCs or a T cell subset sorted from them (not recorded which). The source is an adult woman who had mild COVID-19 (a few samples of this study predate the infection). Cell type and time point are not known. The CDR3 runs from the conserved cysteine through the conserved F or W. A D gene is named only where the DNA matches it firmly. The size entry is marked missing in some rows and otherwise reads once, few, many or a size class.

V	J	size	D	DNA	CDR3
TRBV27	TRBJ2-2	NA	NA	TGTGCCAGCAGTCCCCCCCGGGAACTGGACACCGGGGAGCTGTTTTTT	CASSPPRELDTGELFF
TRBV29-1	TRBJ2-6	NA	NA	TGCAGCGTTAGGACGTCTGGGGCCAACGTCCTGACTTTC	CSVRTSGANVLTF
TRBV7-2	TRBJ2-7	few	TRBD2	TGTGCCAGCACCCCCGGCGGTGGCGGGAGAACCGAGCAGTACTTC	CASTPGGGGRTEQYF
TRBV29-1	TRBJ2-5	NA	NA	TGCAGCGTTGCGGAACAAGAGACCCAGTACTTC	CSVAEQETQYF
TRBV18	TRBJ2-1	NA	NA	TGTGCCAGCTCACCACCGGGGAGAACCTCTTACAATGAGCAGTTCTTC	CASSPPGRTSYNEQFF
TRBV29-1	TRBJ1-2	NA	TRBD1	TGCAGCGTTGAATTCGGGTCAGGGGGCAGTGGCTACACCTTC	CSVEFGSGGSGYTF
TRBV28	TRBJ2-4	NA	NA	TGTGCCAGCGCCAGGACAGACCGGTACATTCAGTACTTC	CASARTDRYIQYF
TRBV7-2	TRBJ2-1	NA	TRBD2	TGTGCCAGCAGCTTACTTCTAGCGGGGGTTATCTACAATGAGCAGTTCTTC	CASSLLLAGVIYNEQFF
TRBV12-3/TRBV12-4	TRBJ2-5	NA	NA	TGTGCCAGCACCACTCGAGCCCGGGGATTGGAGGTCGAGACCCAGTACTTC	CASTTRARGLEVETQYF
TRBV24-1	TRBJ2-3	NA	NA	TGTGCCACCAGTGATTCGGCCTTGGGGTTGAATACGCAGTATTTT	CATSDSALGLNTQYF
TRBV7-8	TRBJ2-1	many	NA	TGTGCCAGCAGCTTAGTAGCGCGCCAGACAAGCTCCTACAATGAGCAGTTCTTC	CASSLVARQTSSYNEQFF